The rows below give T cell receptor beta chains drawn from one sample of a study of shared clonotypes between healthy human individuals. TCRdb's copy holds only in-frame clones and misses some; the assay was immunoSEQ multiplex PCR. Among roughly 1,000,000 clones listed, roughly 74% were seen once. Specimen: memory CD4+ T cells from PBMCs. These receptors were obtained from a man aged 18 to 35 in good health. Some clones in this sample may be carry-over from other donors' samples. Both conserved end residues are part of each CDR3. A D gene is named only where the DNA matches it firmly. The listing skips clone size in some rows; elsewhere it reads once, few, many or a size class.

clone size	V gene	D gene	J gene	CDR3 protein	CDR3 DNA
.	TRBV5-1	.	TRBJ1-2	CASSLGQPYGYTF	TGCGCCAGCAGCTTGGGACAGCCTTATGGCTACACCTTC
.	TRBV5-8	TRBD1	TRBJ1-5	CASSNDRGNQPQHF	TGTGCCAGCAGCAACGACAGGGGCAATCAGCCCCAGCATTTT
.	TRBV7-3	.	TRBJ2-1	CASSLGGSGPRGNEQFF	TGTGCCAGCAGCTTAGGAGGGAGCGGGCCCAGAGGCAATGAGCAGTTCTTC
.	TRBV7-2	TRBD1	TRBJ1-2	CASSPTGGNYGYTF	TGTGCCAGCAGCCCCACAGGGGGAAATTATGGCTACACCTTC
.	TRBV6-5	TRBD1	TRBJ2-7	CASGTGAPYEQYF	TGTGCCAGCGGGACAGGGGCCCCCTACGAGCAGTACTTC
once	TRBV19	TRBD2	TRBJ2-7	CASSIAGTIYEQYF	TGTGCCAGTAGTATAGCTGGGACTATCTACGAGCAGTACTTC
.	TRBV7-3	.	TRBJ2-7	CASSYGLGGEQYF	TGTGCCAGCAGCTATGGCCTTGGGGGGGAGCAGTACTTC
.	TRBV5-1	.	TRBJ1-2	CASSLAPGSWDGYTF	TGCGCCAGCAGCTTGGCCCCCGGTTCCTGGGATGGCTACACCTTC
.	TRBV4-2	.	TRBJ2-7	CASSPQTGSYEQYF	TGTGCCAGCAGCCCACAGACTGGTTCCTACGAGCAGTACTTC
.	TRBV15	.	TRBJ2-7	CATSREHEQYF	TGTGCCACCAGCAGAGAGCACGAGCAGTACTTC
.	TRBV28	.	TRBJ2-5	CASSLGGGQETQYF	TGTGCCAGCAGTTTAGGGGGAGGCCAAGAGACCCAGTACTTC
.	TRBV28	.	TRBJ1-2	CAILKGDLDGYTF	TGTGCCATCCTGAAGGGGGACCTTGATGGCTACACCTTC
.	TRBV11-3	.	TRBJ2-2	CASSRDLTGELFF	TGTGCCAGCAGCCGGGATCTAACCGGGGAGCTGTTTTTT
.	TRBV19	TRBD2	TRBJ2-2	CASSIGTSSVYRELFF	TGTGCCAGTAGTATCGGGACTAGCTCAGTTTACCGGGAGCTGTTTTTT
.	TRBV28	.	TRBJ1-2	CASGDGYTF	TGTGCCTCCGGGGATGGCTACACCTTC
.	TRBV28	.	TRBJ2-3	CASSFAQRADTQYF	TGTGCCAGCAGTTTCGCCCAGAGAGCAGATACGCAGTATTTT
.	TRBV6-1	.	TRBJ2-7	CASSPGTYSYEQYF	TGTGCCAGCAGTCCCGGGACTTACTCCTACGAGCAGTACTTC
.	TRBV6-6	TRBD1	TRBJ2-1	CASSYSKTGGDEQFF	TGTGCCAGCAGTTACTCTAAGACAGGGGGCGATGAGCAGTTCTTC
.	TRBV15	.	TRBJ2-1	CATSRGNNEQFF	TGTGCCACCAGCAGGGGAAACAATGAGCAGTTCTTC
.	TRBV10-3	.	TRBJ2-7	CAISESAFTYEQYF	TGTGCCATCAGTGAGTCGGCATTTACCTACGAGCAGTACTTC
.	TRBV7-9	.	TRBJ2-5	CASSLVVEWGQETQYF	TGTGCCAGCAGCTTAGTAGTAGAGTGGGGCCAAGAGACCCAGTACTTC
.	TRBV6-1	TRBD2	TRBJ2-3	CATTLAGGSDTQYF	TGTGCCACCACACTAGCGGGAGGCTCAGATACGCAGTATTTT
.	TRBV6-5	TRBD1	TRBJ2-3	CASSYRDRVTDTQYF	TGTGCCAGCAGTTACCGGGACAGGGTCACAGATACGCAGTATTTT
.	TRBV5-1	.	TRBJ2-7	CASSLGPTSSYEQYF	TGCGCCAGCAGCCTGGGACCGACCAGCTCCTACGAGCAGTACTTC
.	TRBV4-2	.	TRBJ2-2	CASSRQNTGELFF	TGTGCCAGCAGCCGACAGAATACCGGGGAGCTGTTTTTT
.	TRBV18	.	TRBJ2-5	CASSPSRGRETQYF	TGTGCCAGCTCACCCTCCAGGGGCAGGGAGACCCAGTACTTC
.	TRBV29-1	.	TRBJ2-5	CSGIPGTQETQYF	TGCAGCGGGATCCCCGGGACCCAAGAGACCCAGTACTTC
.	TRBV20-1	.	TRBJ2-1	CRTNNEQFF	TGCAGGACCAACAATGAGCAGTTCTTC
.	TRBV5-8	TRBD1	TRBJ1-3	CASSLGQGGNTIYF	TGTGCCAGCAGCTTGGGACAGGGAGGAAACACCATATATTTT
many	TRBV5-6	.	TRBJ1-2	CASTLGGVYYGYTF	TGTGCCAGCACCCTAGGAGGGGTGTACTATGGCTACACCTTC
.	TRBV7-2	.	TRBJ1-2	CASSLEGLGLYGYTF	TGTGCCAGCAGCTTAGAGGGCCTAGGGCTCTATGGCTACACCTTC
many	TRBV28	.	TRBJ2-7	CASRTGTPEQYF	TGTGCCAGCAGAACCGGGACTCCCGAGCAGTACTTC
.	TRBV30	.	TRBJ2-7	CAWSFSSEQYF	TGTGCCTGGAGTTTTAGTAGCGAGCAGTACTTC
.	TRBV6-1	TRBD1	TRBJ1-4	CASNTGQGDSEKLFF	TGTGCCAGCAACACTGGACAGGGGGATTCTGAAAAACTGTTTTTT
once	TRBV6-6	TRBD1	TRBJ2-7	CASSSGTGTYEQYF	TGTGCCAGCAGCTCTGGGACAGGTACCTACGAGCAGTACTTC
.	TRBV2	.	TRBJ2-5	CASSAWGPQETQYF	TGTGCCAGCAGTGCGTGGGGCCCCCAAGAGACCCAGTACTTC
.	TRBV5-4	.	TRBJ2-5	CASSLQGSRTQYF	TGTGCCAGCAGCTTGCAAGGGTCTCGGACCCAGTACTTC
.	TRBV6-6	.	TRBJ2-7	CASSERQEQYF	TGTGCCAGCAGTGAGCGCCAGGAGCAGTACTTC
.	TRBV10-1	.	TRBJ2-7	CASSESSLRPPTYEQYF	TGCGCCAGCAGTGAGTCGAGTTTGCGGCCCCCCACCTACGAGCAGTACTTC
many	TRBV7-2	.	TRBJ2-3	CASSLDVSTDTQYF	TGTGCCAGCAGCTTAGACGTCAGCACAGATACGCAGTATTTT
.	TRBV28	.	TRBJ1-5	CASRHKRTVSQPQHF	TGTGCCAGCAGACACAAAAGGACAGTTAGTCAGCCCCAGCATTTT
.	TRBV5-6	TRBD1	TRBJ2-3	CASSTDRGRWTDTQYF	TGTGCCAGCAGCACCGACAGGGGGCGATGGACAGATACGCAGTATTTT
many	TRBV28	TRBD2	TRBJ2-5	CASSLRTSGLGGETQYF	TGTGCCAGCAGTTTAAGGACTAGCGGTCTAGGAGGGGAGACCCAGTACTTC
.	TRBV11-3	.	TRBJ2-3	CASSDREADTQYF	TGTGCCAGCAGCGACAGGGAGGCAGATACGCAGTATTTT
.	TRBV18	.	TRBJ1-1	CASSPNRAGTEAFF	TGTGCCAGCTCACCAAATCGGGCCGGGACTGAAGCTTTCTTT
few	TRBV11-2	TRBD1	TRBJ1-3	CASSPGQGVAGNTIYF	TGTGCCAGCAGCCCCGGACAGGGGGTGGCTGGAAACACCATATATTTT
.	TRBV15	.	TRBJ1-4	CATRGQTFNEKLFF	TGTGCCACCCGTGGACAGACGTTTAATGAAAAACTGTTTTTT
.	TRBV5-1	.	TRBJ1-2	CASSFYGVDYGYTF	TGCGCCAGCAGCTTCTACGGGGTGGACTATGGCTACACCTTC
.	TRBV19	.	TRBJ2-7	CASSPLWGTYEQYF	TGTGCCAGTAGTCCTCTTTGGGGTACCTACGAGCAGTACTTC
.	TRBV10-3	TRBD2	TRBJ2-2	CAINPGGPGTGELFF	TGTGCCATCAATCCGGGAGGGCCGGGCACCGGGGAGCTGTTTTTT
.	TRBV4-1	TRBD2	TRBJ2-1	CASSQFASGRFEQFF	TGCGCCAGCAGCCAGTTCGCTAGCGGGAGATTTGAGCAGTTCTTC
.	TRBV2	.	TRBJ1-5	CASSKQGQGGNQPQHF	TGTGCCAGCAGTAAACAGGGTCAAGGCGGCAATCAGCCCCAGCATTTT
once	TRBV5-1	.	TRBJ1-2	CASSVGTANYGYTF	TGCGCCAGCAGCGTCGGGACCGCCAACTATGGCTACACCTTC